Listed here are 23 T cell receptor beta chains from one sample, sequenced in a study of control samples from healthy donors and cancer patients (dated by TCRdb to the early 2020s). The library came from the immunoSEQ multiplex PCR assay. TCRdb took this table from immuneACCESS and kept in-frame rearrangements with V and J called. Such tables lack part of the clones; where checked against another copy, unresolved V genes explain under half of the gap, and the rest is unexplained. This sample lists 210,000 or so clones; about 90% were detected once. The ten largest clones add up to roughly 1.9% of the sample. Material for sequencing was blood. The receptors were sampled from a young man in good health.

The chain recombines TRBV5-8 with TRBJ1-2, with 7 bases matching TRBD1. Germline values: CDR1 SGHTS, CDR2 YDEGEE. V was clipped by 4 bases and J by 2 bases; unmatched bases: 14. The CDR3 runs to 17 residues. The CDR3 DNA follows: TGTGCCAGCAGCACCCATAAGGAGACAGGGTTCAACTATGGCTACACCTTC. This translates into CASSTHKETGFNYGYTF.

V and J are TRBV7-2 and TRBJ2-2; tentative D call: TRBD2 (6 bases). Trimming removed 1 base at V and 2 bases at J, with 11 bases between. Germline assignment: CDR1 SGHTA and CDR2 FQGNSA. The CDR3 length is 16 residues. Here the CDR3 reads CASSLGGAANTGELFF. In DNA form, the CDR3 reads TGTGCCAGCAGCTTAGGCGGGGCCGCAAACACCGGGGAGCTGTTTTTT.

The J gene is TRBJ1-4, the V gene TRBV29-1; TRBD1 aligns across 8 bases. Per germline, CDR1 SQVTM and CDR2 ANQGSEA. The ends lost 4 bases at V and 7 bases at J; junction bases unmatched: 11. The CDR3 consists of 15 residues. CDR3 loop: CSVVPAGGVFEKLFF. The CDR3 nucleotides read TGCAGCGTTGTCCCCGCAGGGGGCGTATTTGAAAAACTGTTTTTT.

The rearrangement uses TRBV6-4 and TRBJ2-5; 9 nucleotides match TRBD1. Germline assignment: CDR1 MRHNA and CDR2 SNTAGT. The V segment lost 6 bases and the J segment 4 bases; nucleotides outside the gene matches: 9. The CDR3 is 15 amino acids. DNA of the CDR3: TGTGCCAGCAGGAAGACAGGGGGGGGAGGAGAGACCCAGTACTTC. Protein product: CASRKTGGGGETQYF.

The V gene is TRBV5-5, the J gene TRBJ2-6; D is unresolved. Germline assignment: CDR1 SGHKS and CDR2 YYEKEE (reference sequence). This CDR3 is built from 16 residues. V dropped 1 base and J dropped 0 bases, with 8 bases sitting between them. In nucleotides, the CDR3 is TGTGCCAGCAGCTTGCGGCCTCTCTCTGGGGCCAACGTCCTGACTTTC. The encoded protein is CASSLRPLSGANVLTF.

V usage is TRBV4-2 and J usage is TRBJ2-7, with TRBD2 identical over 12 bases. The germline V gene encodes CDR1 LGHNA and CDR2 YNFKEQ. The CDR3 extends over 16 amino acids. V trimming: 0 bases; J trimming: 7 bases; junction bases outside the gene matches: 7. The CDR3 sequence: CASSQEASGGVGEQYF. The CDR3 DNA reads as TGTGCCAGCAGCCAAGAGGCTAGCGGGGGGGTGGGAGAGCAGTACTTC.

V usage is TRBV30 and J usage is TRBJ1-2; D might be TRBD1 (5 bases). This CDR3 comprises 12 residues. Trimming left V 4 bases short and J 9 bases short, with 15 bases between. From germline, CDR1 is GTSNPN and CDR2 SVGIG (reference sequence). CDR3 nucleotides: TGTGCCTGGACCGGGGCAAGAGGACGCTACACCTTC. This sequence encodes CAWTGARGRYTF.

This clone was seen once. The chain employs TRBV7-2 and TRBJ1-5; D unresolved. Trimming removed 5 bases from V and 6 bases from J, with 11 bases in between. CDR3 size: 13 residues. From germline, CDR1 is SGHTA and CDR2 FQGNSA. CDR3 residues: CASSRLQSQPQHF. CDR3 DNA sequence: TGTGCCAGCAGCAGACTGCAATCTCAGCCCCAGCATTTT.

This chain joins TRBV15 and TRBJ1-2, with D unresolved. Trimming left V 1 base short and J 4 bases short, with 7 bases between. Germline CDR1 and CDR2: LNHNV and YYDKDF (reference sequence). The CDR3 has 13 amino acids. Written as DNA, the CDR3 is TGTGCCACCAGCAGAGGGCAGTTCTATGGCTACACCTTC. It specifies CATSRGQFYGYTF.

CDR3 nucleotides: TGTGCCAGCAGTTTGTGGAGCGTTAATTCACCCCTCCACTTT. Amino acids: CASSLWSVNSPLHF. The V and J genes are TRBV27 and TRBJ1-6; unclear D gene. CDR3 length: 14 residues. Trimming pared 3 bases from V and 6 bases from J, leaving 9 bases between. CDR1 MNHEY and CDR2 SMNVEV come from the germline V gene (reference sequence).

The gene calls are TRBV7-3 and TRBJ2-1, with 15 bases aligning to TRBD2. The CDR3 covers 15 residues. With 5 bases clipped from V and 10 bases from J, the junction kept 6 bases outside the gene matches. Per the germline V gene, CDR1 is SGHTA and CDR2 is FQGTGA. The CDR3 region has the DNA TGTGCCAGCAGCCAGACCGGGACTAGCGGGGGGGAGCAGTTCTTC. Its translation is CASSQTGTSGGEQFF.

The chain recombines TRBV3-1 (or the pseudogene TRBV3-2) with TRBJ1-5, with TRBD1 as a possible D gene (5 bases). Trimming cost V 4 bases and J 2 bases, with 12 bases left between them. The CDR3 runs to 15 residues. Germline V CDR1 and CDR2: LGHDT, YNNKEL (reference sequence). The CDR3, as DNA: TGTGCCAGCAGCCCGACAGAGGGCGGCAATCAGCCCCAGCATTTT. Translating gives CASSPTEGGNQPQHF.

The CDR3 DNA is TGCAGTGCTAGTTTGGGGTGGGACAGGGCTCAGCCCCAGCATTTT. This sequence encodes CSASLGWDRAQPQHF. This chain joins TRBV20-1 and TRBJ1-5; 9 bases line up with TRBD1. The CDR3 totals 15 residues. Trimming removed 3 bases from V and 6 bases from J; junction bases left unmatched: 9. Germline CDR1 is DFQATT and CDR2 is SNEGSKA (reference sequence).

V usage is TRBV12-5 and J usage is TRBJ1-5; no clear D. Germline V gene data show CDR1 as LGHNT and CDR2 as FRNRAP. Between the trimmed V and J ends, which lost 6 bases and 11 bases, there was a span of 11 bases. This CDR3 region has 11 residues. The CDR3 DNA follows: TGTGCTAGTGGCGCTATTGGGGCCCAGCATTTT. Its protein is CASGAIGAQHF.

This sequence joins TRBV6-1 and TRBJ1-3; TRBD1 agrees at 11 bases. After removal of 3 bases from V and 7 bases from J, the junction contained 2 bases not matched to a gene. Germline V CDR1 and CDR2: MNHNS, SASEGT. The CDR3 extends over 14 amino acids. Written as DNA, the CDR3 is TGTGCCAGCAGTGAGGGGACAGGGGGGAACACCATATATTTT. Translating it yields CASSEGTGGNTIYF.

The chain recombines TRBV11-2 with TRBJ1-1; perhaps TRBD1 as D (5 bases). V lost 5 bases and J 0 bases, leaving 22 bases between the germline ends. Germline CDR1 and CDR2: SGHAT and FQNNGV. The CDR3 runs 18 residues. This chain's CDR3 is CASSQVQGWYNLNTEAFF. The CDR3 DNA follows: TGTGCCAGCAGCCAGGTCCAGGGATGGTACAACTTGAACACTGAAGCTTTCTTT.

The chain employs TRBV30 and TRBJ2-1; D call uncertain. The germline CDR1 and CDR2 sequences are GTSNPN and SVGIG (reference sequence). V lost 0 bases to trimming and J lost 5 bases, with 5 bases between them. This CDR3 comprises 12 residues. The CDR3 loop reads CAWSVGDNEQFF. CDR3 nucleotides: TGTGCCTGGAGTGTGGGCGACAATGAGCAGTTCTTC.

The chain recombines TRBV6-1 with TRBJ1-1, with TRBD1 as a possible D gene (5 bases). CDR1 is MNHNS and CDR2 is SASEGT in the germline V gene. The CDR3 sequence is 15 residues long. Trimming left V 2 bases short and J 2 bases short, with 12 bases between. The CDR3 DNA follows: TGTGCCAGCAGTGAAAGGTGGCGGGGCAACACTGAAGCTTTCTTT. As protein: CASSERWRGNTEAFF.

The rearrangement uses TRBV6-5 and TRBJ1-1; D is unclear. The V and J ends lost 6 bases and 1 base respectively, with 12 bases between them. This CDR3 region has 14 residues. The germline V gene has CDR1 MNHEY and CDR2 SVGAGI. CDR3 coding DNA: TGTGCCAGCAGCCGATACCAAACGAACACTGAAGCTTTCTTT. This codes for CASSRYQTNTEAFF.

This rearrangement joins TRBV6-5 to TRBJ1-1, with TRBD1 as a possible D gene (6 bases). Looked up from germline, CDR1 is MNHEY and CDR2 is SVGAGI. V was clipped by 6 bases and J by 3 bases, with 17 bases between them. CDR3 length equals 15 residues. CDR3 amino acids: CASRDMGASHTEAFF. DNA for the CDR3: TGTGCCAGCAGGGACATGGGGGCCAGCCACACTGAAGCTTTCTTT.

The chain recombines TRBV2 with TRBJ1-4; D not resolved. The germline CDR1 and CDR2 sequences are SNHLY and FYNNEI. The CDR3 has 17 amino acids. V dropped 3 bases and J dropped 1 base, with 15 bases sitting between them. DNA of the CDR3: TGTGCCAGCAGTGATAGACCCCGGGGAAGAACTAATGAAAAACTGTTTTTT. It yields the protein CASSDRPRGRTNEKLFF.

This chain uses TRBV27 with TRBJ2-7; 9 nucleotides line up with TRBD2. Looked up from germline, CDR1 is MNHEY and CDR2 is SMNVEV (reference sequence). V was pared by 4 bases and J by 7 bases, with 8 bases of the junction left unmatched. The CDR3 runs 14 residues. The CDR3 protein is CASSWSGRSGEQYF. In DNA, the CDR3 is TGTGCCAGCAGTTGGAGCGGGAGGTCGGGGGAGCAGTACTTC.

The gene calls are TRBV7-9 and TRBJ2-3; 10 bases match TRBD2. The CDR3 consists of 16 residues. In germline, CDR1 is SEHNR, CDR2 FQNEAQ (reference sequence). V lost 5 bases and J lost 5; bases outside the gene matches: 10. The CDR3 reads CASSPGSSGGIDTQYF. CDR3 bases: TGTGCCAGCAGCCCTGGCTCTAGCGGGGGTATAGATACGCAGTATTTT.